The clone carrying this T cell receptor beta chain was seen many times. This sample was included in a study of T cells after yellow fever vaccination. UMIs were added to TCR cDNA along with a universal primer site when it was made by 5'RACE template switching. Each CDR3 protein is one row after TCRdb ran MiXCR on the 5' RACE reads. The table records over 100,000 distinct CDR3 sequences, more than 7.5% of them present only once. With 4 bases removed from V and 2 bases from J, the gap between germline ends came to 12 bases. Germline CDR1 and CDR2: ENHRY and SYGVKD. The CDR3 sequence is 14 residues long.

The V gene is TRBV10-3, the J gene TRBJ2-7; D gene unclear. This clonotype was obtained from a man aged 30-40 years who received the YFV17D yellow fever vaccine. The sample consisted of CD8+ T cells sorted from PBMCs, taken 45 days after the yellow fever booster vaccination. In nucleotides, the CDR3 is TGTGCCATCAGTGGCGAAGGCCATCCCTACGAGCAGTACTTC. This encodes CAISGEGHPYEQYF.